The 26 T cell receptor beta chains reported below all come from one sample, sequenced in a study of CXCR3-negative and CXCR3-positive naive CD8 T cells. The libraries of TRB cDNA were constructed through 5' RACE using UMI labels. For each CDR3 protein, TCRdb gives one entry from its re-call of the 5' RACE reads, without DNA. This sample's table has approximately 74,000 distinct CDR3 sequences. The specimen was naive CXCR3- CD8+ T cells from blood. Subset of the sample: CD45RO-CCR7+CD27+CD95- naive CD8+ T cells lacking CXCR3 (TNR3-). The receptor set was obtained from a human donor in good health. Some clones in this sample may be carry-over from other donors' samples.

This rearrangement joins TRBV5-1 to TRBJ2-1; the TCRdb D gene call, TRBD2, has no DNA to confirm it. The CDR3 consists of 15 residues. Germline-derived CDR1 and CDR2 are SGHRS and YFSETQ. This CDR3 reads CASIPGPRGDVEQFF.

The CDR3 protein is CASSPPGGGYQETQYF. The chain has TRBV28 and TRBJ2-5; TCRdb outputs TRBD1, but without DNA this stays unchecked. This CDR3 is 16 amino acids long. Germline loops: CDR1 MDHEN, CDR2 SYDVKM.

This sequence joins TRBV29-1 and TRBJ2-5. The germline V gene encodes CDR1 SQVTM and CDR2 ANQGSEA. This CDR3 contains 13 residues. This chain's CDR3 is CSVEGGGEETQYF.

This chain's CDR3 is CASSWNRLQTYEQYF. The chain combines TRBV5-6 with TRBJ2-7. CDR1 SGHDT and CDR2 YYEEEE come from the germline V gene. This CDR3 has 15 residues.

This CDR3 is CASSFRDYQADTQYF. This chain connects TRBV7-2 to TRBJ2-3; with no DNA, the TCRdb D assignment of TRBD2 cannot be verified. The CDR3 runs to 15 residues. CDR1 is SGHTA, CDR2 FQGNSA, per germline.

J is TRBJ2-7 and V is TRBV28; without DNA, the TCRdb call of TRBD1 cannot be checked. The germline CDR1 and CDR2 sequences are MDHEN and SYDVKM. This CDR3 region has 14 residues. The CDR3 is CASSFGTGIHEQYF.

V usage is TRBV4-1 and J usage is TRBJ1-1; TCRdb returns TRBD1, unconfirmable since there is no DNA. The CDR3 loop spans 14 amino acids. The germline V gene encodes CDR1 MGHRA and CDR2 YSYEKL. The CDR3 loop is CASSLTGGDTEAFF.

The chain uses TRBV11-2 and TRBJ2-1; TCRdb designates TRBD1, a call that cannot be tested without DNA. This CDR3 is built from 16 residues. Germline V gives CDR1 SGHAT, CDR2 FQNNGV. This CDR3 reads CASSLETGGWSNEQFF.

The chain recombines TRBV29-1 with TRBJ2-1; checking the TCRdb D call of TRBD1 is not possible without DNA. CDR1 is SQVTM, CDR2 ANQGSEA, per germline. The CDR3 length is 16 residues. The CDR3 reads CSVEAAPGTGDDEQSF.

V is TRBV29-1 and J is TRBJ2-1; TCRdb proposes TRBD2, but this gene call is untestable without DNA. Germline V gene sequence: CDR1 SQVTM, CDR2 ANQGSEA. The CDR3 is 15 residues long. The CDR3 reads CSVVSETDNYNEQFF.

The V and J genes are TRBV6-5 and TRBJ2-1; TCRdb returns TRBD1, unconfirmable since there is no DNA. This CDR3 contains 17 residues. Germline V gene data show CDR1 as MNHEY and CDR2 as SVGAGI. Here the CDR3 reads CASSYLMIRQAHNEQFF.

The rearrangement joins TRBV12-3 or TRBV12-4 to TRBJ2-5; TCRdb's assignment of TRBD1 cannot be checked, as there is no DNA. CDR3 length: 14 amino acids. The CDR3 reads CASNPRGWGETQYF.

The chain employs TRBV29-1 and TRBJ2-5; TCRdb designates TRBD1, a call that cannot be tested without DNA. The CDR3 length is 14 residues. The germline CDR1 and CDR2 sequences are SQVTM and ANQGSEA. The CDR3 is CSVALDREGETQYF.

The rearrangement uses TRBV28 and TRBJ2-3. The CDR3 has 14 residues. Germline CDR1 MDHEN, CDR2 SYDVKM. CDR3 sequence reads: CASSFVGSVDTQYF. The whole variable domain, remainder taken from reference TRBV28 and TRBJ2-3, is DVKVTQSSRYLVKRTGEKVFLECVQDMDHENMFWYRQDPGLGLRLIYFSYDVKMKEKGDIPEGYSVSREKKERFSLILESASTNQTSMYLCASSFVGSVDTQYFGPGTRLTVL.

The rearrangement joins TRBV29-1 to TRBJ2-1; the TCRdb D gene call, TRBD2, has no DNA to confirm it. CDR1 and CDR2 (germline): SQVTM, ANQGSEA. CDR3 length: 13 residues. The chain's CDR3 is CSVEALASHEQFF.

The gene calls are TRBV28 and TRBJ2-2; TCRdb lists TRBD1, though no DNA is available to test this call. The germline CDR1 and CDR2 sequences are MDHEN and SYDVKM. The length of the CDR3 is 16 residues. The CDR3 loop is CASSLAGTGYTGELFF.

The chain is built from TRBV29-1 and TRBJ2-7; TCRdb reports TRBD1, a call that lacks DNA to check it against. CDR3 length: 15 residues. Germline V gene sequence: CDR1 SQVTM, CDR2 ANQGSEA. CDR3 protein: CSVEELGTEAYEQYF.

The genes are TRBV29-1 and TRBJ2-7; TCRdb reports TRBD1, a call that lacks DNA to check it against. This CDR3 comprises 13 residues. CDR1 and CDR2 from the germline V gene are SQVTM and ANQGSEA. The CDR3 loop reads CSVSGGSSYEQYF.

CDR3 protein: CASSLGPTGELFF. This chain links TRBV11-2 with TRBJ2-2. Germline V gene sequence: CDR1 SGHAT, CDR2 FQNNGV. The CDR3 has 13 amino acids.

The rearrangement uses TRBV7-9 and TRBJ1-4; TCRdb selects TRBD1, and the lack of DNA leaves this call unchecked. The germline gives CDR1 SEHNR, CDR2 FQNEAQ (reference sequence). This CDR3 is 15 amino acids long. Here the CDR3 reads CASSSMTAVNEKLFF.

The chain has TRBV10-3 and TRBJ2-1; there is no DNA to check the TCRdb D call of TRBD2. CDR3 length: 16 amino acids. CDR1 and CDR2 (germline): ENHRY, SYGVKD. The CDR3 sequence is CAISEGSDIGDNEQFF.

The CDR3 reads CASTVTEVSYNEQFF. This sequence joins TRBV7-9 and TRBJ2-1. The germline CDR1 and CDR2 sequences are SEHNR and FQNEAQ (reference sequence). This CDR3 contains 15 residues.

This rearrangement joins TRBV5-1 to TRBJ1-1. The CDR3 totals 13 residues. CDR1 is SGHRS and CDR2 is YFSETQ in the germline V gene. CDR3 sequence: CASSELTGTEAFF.

The chain is built from TRBV7-9 and TRBJ2-1. The CDR3 runs 11 residues. CDR1 and CDR2 from the germline V gene are SEHNR and FQNEAQ (reference sequence). The CDR3 sequence: CASSFHLEQFF.

CDR3: CASSLSGRALHYEQYF. The chain carries TRBV11-2 and TRBJ2-7; TCRdb proposes TRBD2, but this gene call is untestable without DNA. The CDR3 runs to 16 residues. Germline V lookup: CDR1 SGHAT, CDR2 FQNNGV.

The rearrangement joins TRBV7-8 to TRBJ2-7. There are 12 residues in the CDR3. Germline V gives CDR1 SGHVS, CDR2 FQNEAQ. The CDR3 loop reads CASSRLAYEQYF.